The 11 T cell receptor beta chains listed next were all sequenced from one sample in a study of T cells expressing NK-cell markers (dated by TCRdb to between 2020 and 2021). Library creation used 5' RACE. The data were produced on an Illumina HiSeq 2000. One entry per CDR3 protein sequence results from the TCRdb reprocessing of the reads, with DNA left out. The data table for this sample lists about 150,000 distinct CDR3 sequences. Roughly an eighth of the sample is held by the ten biggest clonotypes. The sample comprised blood T cells: a sorted CD56 or NKG2C T cell subset, CD4+ or CD8+ T cells, or bulk PBMC T cells (not recorded which). These TCRs come from a man aged 18 to 29 in good health. Donor details come from another sample of the same person, matched by shared clones.

The chain employs TRBV3-1 and TRBJ2-3. The CDR3 covers 16 residues. In germline, CDR1 is LGHDT, CDR2 YNNKEL (reference sequence). The CDR3 here is CASSQGTGARTDTQYF.

The chain employs TRBV6-2 or TRBV6-3 and TRBJ2-6; the D gene TCRdb calls, TRBD2, cannot be checked with no DNA. CDR3 length equals 20 residues. Per germline, CDR1 MNHEY and CDR2 SVGEGT. The CDR3 is CASMGVMTSGSPPGANVLTF.

The chain carries TRBV4-1 and TRBJ2-3; the D call from TCRdb, TRBD2, cannot be confirmed without DNA. The CDR3 covers 17 residues. Germline CDR1 MGHRA, CDR2 YSYEKL. CDR3 protein: CASSQDLLAGRADTQYF.

The chain couples TRBV11-2 to TRBJ2-1. There are 15 residues in the CDR3. CDR1 and CDR2 from the germline V gene are SGHAT and FQNNGV. The CDR3 here is CASSLGLASHNEQFF.

The chain couples TRBV5-6 to TRBJ2-1. This CDR3 contains 15 residues. CDR1 and CDR2 (germline): SGHDT, YYEEEE. The CDR3 loop is CASSLGTTGYNEQFF.

The CDR3 is CASSSLTQGQETQYF. The chain is built from TRBV7-8 and TRBJ2-5; there is no DNA to check the TCRdb D call of TRBD1. Germline V gene sequence: CDR1 SGHVS, CDR2 FQNEAQ. The CDR3 is 15 residues long.

The V gene is TRBV19, the J gene TRBJ2-7; checking the TCRdb D call of TRBD1 is not possible without DNA. The CDR3 is 13 residues long. Germline CDR1 reads LNHDA; CDR2 reads SQIVND (reference sequence). The CDR3 loop is CASSPGPLYEQYF.

This chain uses TRBV24-1 with TRBJ2-1; without DNA, the TCRdb call of TRBD2 cannot be checked. The CDR3 is 16 amino acids. Germline V gene lookup returns CDR1 KGHDR and CDR2 SFDVKD. CDR3 sequence: CATSDPGLAGGREQFF.

The chain has TRBV20-1 and TRBJ1-4. Germline CDR1 is DFQATT and CDR2 is SNEGSKA (reference sequence). CDR3 length: 13 amino acids. This CDR3 is CSARDGGREKLFF.

This chain joins TRBV12-3 or TRBV12-4 and TRBJ1-2. CDR3 size: 15 residues. CDR3 region: CASRRPGLRRYGYTF.

The rearrangement links TRBV7-9 to TRBJ2-7; TCRdb selects TRBD1, and the lack of DNA leaves this call unchecked. The CDR3 consists of 14 residues. Germline V gene sequence: CDR1 SEHNR, CDR2 FQNEAQ (reference sequence). The chain's CDR3 is CASRRGQDAAGQYF.